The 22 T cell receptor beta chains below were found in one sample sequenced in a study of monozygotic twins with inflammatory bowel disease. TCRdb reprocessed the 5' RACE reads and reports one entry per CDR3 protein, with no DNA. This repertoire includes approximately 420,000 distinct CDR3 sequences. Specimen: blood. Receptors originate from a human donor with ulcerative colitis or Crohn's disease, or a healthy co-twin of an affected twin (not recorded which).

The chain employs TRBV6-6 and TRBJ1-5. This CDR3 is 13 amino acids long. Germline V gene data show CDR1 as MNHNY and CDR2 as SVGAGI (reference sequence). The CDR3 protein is CASCSYINQPQHF.

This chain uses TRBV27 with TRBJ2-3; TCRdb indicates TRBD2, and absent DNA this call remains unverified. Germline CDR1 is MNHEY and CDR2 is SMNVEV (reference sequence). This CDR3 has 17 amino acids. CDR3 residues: CASSPLGSRGATDTQYF.

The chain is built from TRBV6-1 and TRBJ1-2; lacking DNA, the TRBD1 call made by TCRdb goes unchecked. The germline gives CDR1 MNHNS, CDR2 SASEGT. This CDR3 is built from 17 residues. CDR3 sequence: CASSEPRSGREGNGYTF.

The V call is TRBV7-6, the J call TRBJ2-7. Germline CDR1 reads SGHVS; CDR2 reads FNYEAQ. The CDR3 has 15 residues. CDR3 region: CASSSGNTEYDEQYF.

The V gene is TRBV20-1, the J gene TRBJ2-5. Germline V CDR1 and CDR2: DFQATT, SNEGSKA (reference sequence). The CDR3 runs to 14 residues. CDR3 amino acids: CSARLLARQETQYF.

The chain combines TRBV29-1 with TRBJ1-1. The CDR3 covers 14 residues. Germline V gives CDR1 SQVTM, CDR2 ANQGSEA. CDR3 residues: CSVEKWRGDTEAFF.

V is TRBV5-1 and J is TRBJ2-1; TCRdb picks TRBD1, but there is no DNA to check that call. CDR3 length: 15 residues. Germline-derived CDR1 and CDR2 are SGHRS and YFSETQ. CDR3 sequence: CASSLGTPGRNEQFF.

The CDR3 spells CASSIAGTDADTQYF. The chain employs TRBV19 and TRBJ2-3; the D call of TRBD1 rests on TCRdb alone, since no DNA is present to check it. The CDR3 extends over 15 amino acids. Germline V gene lookup returns CDR1 LNHDA and CDR2 SQIVND (reference sequence).

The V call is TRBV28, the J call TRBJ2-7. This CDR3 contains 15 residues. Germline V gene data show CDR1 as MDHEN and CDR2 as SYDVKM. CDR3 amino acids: CASSLWHQGSYEQYF.

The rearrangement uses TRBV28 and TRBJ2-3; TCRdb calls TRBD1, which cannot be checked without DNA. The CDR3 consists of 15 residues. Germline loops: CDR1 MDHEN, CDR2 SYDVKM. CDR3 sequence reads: CASSWDNPAGDTQYF.

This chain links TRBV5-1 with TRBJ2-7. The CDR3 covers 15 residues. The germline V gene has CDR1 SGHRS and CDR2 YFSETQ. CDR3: CASSREGASSYEQYF. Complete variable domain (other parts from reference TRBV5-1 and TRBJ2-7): KAGVTQTPRYLIKTRGQQVTLSCSPISGHRSVSWYQQTPGQGLQFLFEYFSETQRNKGNFPGRFSGRQFSNSRSEMNVSTLELGDSALYLCASSREGASSYEQYFGPGTRLTVT.

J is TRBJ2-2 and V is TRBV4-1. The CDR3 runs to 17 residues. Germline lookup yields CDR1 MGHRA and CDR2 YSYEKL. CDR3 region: CASSQDSPAGGTGELFF.

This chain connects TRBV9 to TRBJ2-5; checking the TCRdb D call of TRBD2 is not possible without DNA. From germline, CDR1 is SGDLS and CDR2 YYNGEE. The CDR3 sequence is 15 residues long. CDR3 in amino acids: CASSGDEGLGGTQYF.

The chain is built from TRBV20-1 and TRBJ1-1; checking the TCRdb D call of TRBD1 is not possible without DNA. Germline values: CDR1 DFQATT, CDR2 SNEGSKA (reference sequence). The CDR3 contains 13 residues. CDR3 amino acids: CSARLGGLTEAFF.

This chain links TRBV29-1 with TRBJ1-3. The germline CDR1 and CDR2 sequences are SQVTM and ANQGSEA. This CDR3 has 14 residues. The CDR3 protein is CSVSSVSSGNTIYF.

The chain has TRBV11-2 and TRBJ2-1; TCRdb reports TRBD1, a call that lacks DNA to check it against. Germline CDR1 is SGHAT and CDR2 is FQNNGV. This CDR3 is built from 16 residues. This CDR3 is CATVPGLGGKYNEQFF.

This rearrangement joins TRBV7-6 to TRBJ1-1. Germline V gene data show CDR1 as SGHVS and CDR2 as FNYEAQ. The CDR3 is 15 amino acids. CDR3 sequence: CASSPPFERATEAFF. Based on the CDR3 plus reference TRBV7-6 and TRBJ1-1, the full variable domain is GAGVSQSPRYKVTKRGQDVALRCDPISGHVSLYWYRQALGQGPEFLTYFNYEAQQDKSGLPNDRFSAERPEGSISTLTIQRTEQRDSAMYRCASSPPFERATEAFFGQGTRLTVV.

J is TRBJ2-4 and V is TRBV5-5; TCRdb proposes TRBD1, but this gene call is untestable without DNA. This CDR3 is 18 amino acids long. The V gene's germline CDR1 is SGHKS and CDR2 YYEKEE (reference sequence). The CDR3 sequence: CASSILYRDRVAKNIQYF.

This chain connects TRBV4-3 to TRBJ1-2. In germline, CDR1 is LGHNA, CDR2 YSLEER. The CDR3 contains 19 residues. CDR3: CASSQDLIQWGPLNYGYTF.

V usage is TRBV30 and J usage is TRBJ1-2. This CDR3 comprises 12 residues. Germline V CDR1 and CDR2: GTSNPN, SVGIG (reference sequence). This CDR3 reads CAWSGGNYGYTF.

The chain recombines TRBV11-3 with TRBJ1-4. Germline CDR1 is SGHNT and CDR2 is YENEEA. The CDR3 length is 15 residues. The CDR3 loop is CASSSSPGEGEKLFF.

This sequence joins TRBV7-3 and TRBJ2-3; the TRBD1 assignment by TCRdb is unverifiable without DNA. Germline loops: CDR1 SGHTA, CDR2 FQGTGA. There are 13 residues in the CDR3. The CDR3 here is CASSSLPGATQYF.